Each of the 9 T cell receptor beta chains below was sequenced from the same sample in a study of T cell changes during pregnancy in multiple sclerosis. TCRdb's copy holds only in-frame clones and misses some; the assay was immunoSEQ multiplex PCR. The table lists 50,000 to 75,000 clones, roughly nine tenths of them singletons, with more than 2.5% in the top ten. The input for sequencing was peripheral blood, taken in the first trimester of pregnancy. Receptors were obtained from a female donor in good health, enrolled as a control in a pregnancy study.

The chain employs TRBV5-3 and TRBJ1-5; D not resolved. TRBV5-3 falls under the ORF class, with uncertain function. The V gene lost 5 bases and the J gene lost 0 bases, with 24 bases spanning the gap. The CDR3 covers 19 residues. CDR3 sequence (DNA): TGTGCCAGAAGAAGGATCTTGCGGGTTAAGGCTTATAGCAATCAGCCCCAGCATTTT. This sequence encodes CARRRILRVKAYSNQPQHF.

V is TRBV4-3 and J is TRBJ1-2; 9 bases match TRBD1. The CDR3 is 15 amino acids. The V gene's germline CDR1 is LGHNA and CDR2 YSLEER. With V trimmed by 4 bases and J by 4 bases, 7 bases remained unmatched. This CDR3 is CASSRTGGSFYGYTF. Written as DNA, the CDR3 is TGCGCCAGCAGCCGAACAGGGGGCTCGTTCTATGGCTACACCTTC.

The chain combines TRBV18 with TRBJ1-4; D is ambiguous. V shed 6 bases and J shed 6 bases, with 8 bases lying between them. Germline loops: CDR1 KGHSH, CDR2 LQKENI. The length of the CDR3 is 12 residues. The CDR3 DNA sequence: TGTGCCAGCTCGCAGTCTGATGAAAAACTGTTTTTT. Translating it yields CASSQSDEKLFF.

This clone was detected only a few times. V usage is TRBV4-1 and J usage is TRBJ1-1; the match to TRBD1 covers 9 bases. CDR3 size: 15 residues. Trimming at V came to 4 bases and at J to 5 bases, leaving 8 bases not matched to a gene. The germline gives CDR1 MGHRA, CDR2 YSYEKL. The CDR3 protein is CASSPYRGQDTEAFF. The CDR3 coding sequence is TGCGCCAGCAGCCCCTACAGGGGGCAAGATACTGAAGCTTTCTTT.

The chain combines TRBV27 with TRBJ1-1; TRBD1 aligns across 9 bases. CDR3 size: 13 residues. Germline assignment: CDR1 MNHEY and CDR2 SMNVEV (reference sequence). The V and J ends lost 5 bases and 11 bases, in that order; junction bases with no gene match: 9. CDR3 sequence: CASSPRTGERAFF. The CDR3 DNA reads TGTGCCAGCAGTCCGAGGACAGGGGAGAGGGCTTTCTTT.

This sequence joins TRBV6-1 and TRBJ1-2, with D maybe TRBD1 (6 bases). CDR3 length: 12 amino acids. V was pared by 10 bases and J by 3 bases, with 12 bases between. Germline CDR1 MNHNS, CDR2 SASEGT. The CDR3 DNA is TGTGCCACATTCAGGGGATACTATGGCTACACCTTC. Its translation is CATFRGYYGYTF.

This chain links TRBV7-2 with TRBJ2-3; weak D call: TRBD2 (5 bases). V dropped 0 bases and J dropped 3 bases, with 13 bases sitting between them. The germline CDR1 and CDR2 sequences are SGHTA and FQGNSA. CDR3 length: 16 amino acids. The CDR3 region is CASSLALSELTDTQYF. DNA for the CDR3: TGTGCCAGCAGCTTAGCGCTTAGCGAACTGACAGATACGCAGTATTTT.

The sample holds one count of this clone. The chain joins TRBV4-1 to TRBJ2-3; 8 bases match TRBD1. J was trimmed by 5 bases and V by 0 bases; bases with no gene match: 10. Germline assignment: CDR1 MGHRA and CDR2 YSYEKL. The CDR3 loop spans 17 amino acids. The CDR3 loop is CASSQDFRDRGQDTQYF. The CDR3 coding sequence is TGCGCCAGCAGCCAAGATTTTCGAGACAGGGGACAAGATACGCAGTATTTT.

CDR3 in DNA: TGTGCCAGCAGCTTAGCGTTCGGGACAGGGGGAAGGAACACTGAAGCTTTCTTT. Residues: CASSLAFGTGGRNTEAFF. The rearrangement joins TRBV11-1 to TRBJ1-1; 11 bases are a match to TRBD1. Germline CDR1 SGHAT, CDR2 FQDESV (reference sequence). The CDR3 has 18 amino acids. V lost 0 bases, J lost 1 base, and 7 bases stayed unmatched.